Described below is a single TCR beta chain sequence and its context. Trimming at V came to 6 bases and at J to 5 bases, leaving 6 bases not matched to a gene. The length of the CDR3 is 15 residues. TCRdb itself ran the RT-PCR reads through MiXCR, one entry per CDR3 protein. The sample has some 880,000 distinct CDR3 sequences, over 15% seen once. This sample is drawn from a study of patients and donors after allogeneic stem cell transplantation. The chain couples TRBV12-3 or TRBV12-4 to TRBJ2-2, with 10 bases lining up with TRBD1. Source material: blood, either unsorted or a sorted T cell fraction (not recorded which). The receptor's source is a human donor who was either an allogeneic HSCT recipient or a stem cell or donor lymphocyte infusion donor (not recorded which). It is not recorded whose cells these are; they may come from a transplant donor. For the CDR3, the DNA is TGTGCCAGCAGGCGCGGGACAGGGGTGACCGGGGAGCTGTTTTTT. This gives the protein CASRRGTGVTGELFF.